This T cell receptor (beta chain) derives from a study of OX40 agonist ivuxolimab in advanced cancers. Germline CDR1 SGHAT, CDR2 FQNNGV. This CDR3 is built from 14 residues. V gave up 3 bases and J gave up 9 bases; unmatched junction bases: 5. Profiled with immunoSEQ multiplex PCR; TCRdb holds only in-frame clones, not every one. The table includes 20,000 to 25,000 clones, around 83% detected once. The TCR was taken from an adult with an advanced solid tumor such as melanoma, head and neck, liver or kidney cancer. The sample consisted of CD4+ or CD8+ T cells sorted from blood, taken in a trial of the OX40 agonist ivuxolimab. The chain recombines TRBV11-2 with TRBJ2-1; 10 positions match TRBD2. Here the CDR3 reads CASSFSGRLGEQFF. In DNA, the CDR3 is TGTGCCAGCAGCTTTAGCGGGAGGTTGGGTGAGCAGTTCTTC.